This T cell receptor beta chain was documented in a study of blood T cell repertoires in COVID-19. Study summary: Sample material is recorded as cDNA or gDNA derived from T cells, B-cell-depleted T cells, or PBMCs.

TCRdb keeps only in-frame clones here, not all; method: immunoSEQ multiplex PCR. Seen here are around 26,000 clones, around 86% observed once, and the top ten hold roughly three fifths. V lost 10 bases and J 6 bases, leaving 24 bases between the germline ends. The CDR3 covers 15 residues. Looked up from germline, CDR1 is SGHTA and CDR2 is FQGNSA. Sequenced: peripheral blood. V gene TRBV7-2 combines with J gene TRBJ1-1, with D perhaps TRBD1 (6 bases). The sequence was obtained from a woman of 80 years or more with acute or convalescent COVID-19. The CDR3 sequence: CANLPDPSGVAEAFF. The CDR3 DNA is TGTGCCAACCTTCCTGACCCCTCAGGGGTGGCTGAAGCTTTCTTT.